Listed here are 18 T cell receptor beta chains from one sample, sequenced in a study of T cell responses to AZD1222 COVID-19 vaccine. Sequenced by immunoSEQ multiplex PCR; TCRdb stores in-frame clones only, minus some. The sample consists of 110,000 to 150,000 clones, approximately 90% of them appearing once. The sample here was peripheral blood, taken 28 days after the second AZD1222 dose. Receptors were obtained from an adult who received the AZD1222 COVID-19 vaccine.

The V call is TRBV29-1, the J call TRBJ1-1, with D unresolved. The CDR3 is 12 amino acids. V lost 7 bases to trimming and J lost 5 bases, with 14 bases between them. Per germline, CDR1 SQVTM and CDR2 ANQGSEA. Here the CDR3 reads CSAGPIGTEAFF. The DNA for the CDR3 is TGCAGCGCCGGACCTATAGGTACTGAAGCTTTCTTT.

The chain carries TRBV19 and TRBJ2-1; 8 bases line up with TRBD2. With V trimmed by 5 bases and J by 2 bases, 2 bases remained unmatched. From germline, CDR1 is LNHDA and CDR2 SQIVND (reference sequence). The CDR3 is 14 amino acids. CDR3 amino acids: CASSALAAYNEQFF. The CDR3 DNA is TGTGCCAGTAGTGCACTAGCGGCCTACAATGAGCAGTTCTTC.

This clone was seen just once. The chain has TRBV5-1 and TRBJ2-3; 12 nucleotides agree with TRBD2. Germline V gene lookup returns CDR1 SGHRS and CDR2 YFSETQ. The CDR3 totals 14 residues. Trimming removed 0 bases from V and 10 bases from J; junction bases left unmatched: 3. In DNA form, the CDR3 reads TGCGCCAGCAGCTTGGGACTAGCGGGAGAGCCGCAGTATTTT. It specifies CASSLGLAGEPQYF.

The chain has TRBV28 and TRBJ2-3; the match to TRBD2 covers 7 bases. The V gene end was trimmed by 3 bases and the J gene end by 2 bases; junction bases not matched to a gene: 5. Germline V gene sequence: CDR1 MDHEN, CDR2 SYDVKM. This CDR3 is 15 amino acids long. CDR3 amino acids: CASSFGSGDTDTQYF. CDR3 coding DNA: TGTGCCAGCAGTTTTGGGAGCGGGGACACAGATACGCAGTATTTT.

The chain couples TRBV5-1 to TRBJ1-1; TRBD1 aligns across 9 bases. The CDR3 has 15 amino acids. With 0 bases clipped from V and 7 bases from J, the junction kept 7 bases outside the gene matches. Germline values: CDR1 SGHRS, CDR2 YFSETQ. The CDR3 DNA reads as TGCGCCAGCAGCTTGGCCCACAGGGGGCAGGGTGAAGCTTTCTTT. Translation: CASSLAHRGQGEAFF. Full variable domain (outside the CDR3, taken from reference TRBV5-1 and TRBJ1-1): KAGVTQTPRYLIKTRGQQVTLSCSPISGHRSVSWYQQTPGQGLQFLFEYFSETQRNKGNFPGRFSGRQFSNSRSEMNVSTLELGDSALYLCASSLAHRGQGEAFFGQGTRLTVV.

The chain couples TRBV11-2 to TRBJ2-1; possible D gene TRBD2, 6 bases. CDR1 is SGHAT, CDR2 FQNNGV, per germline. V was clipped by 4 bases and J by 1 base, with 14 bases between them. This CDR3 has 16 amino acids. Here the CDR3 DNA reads TGTGCCAGCAGCTCCCCGGGTAGCGGTTCCTACAATGAGCAGTTCTTC. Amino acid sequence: CASSSPGSGSYNEQFF.

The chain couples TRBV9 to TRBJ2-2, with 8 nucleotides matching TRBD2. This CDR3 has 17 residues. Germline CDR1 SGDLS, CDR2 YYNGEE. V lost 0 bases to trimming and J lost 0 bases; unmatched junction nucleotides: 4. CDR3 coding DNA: TGTGCCAGCAGCGTAGAGGCAGCGGGAGCGAACACCGGGGAGCTGTTTTTT. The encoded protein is CASSVEAAGANTGELFF.

DNA of the CDR3: TGTGCCAGCAGCACCGGGAGGGCGAACACCGGGGAGCTGTTTTTT. Translating gives CASSTGRANTGELFF. V and J are TRBV7-6 and TRBJ2-2; the match to TRBD2 covers 8 bases. Germline CDR1 and CDR2: SGHVS and FNYEAQ. V was clipped by 5 bases and J by 0 bases; unmatched bases: 2. CDR3 length: 15 residues.

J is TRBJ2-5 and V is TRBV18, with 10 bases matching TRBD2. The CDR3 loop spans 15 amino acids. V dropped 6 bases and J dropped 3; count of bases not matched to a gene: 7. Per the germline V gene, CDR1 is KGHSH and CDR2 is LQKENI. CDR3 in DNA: TGTGCCAGCTCCCCCGGACTAGCGGCAAAAGAGACCCAGTACTTC. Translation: CASSPGLAAKETQYF.

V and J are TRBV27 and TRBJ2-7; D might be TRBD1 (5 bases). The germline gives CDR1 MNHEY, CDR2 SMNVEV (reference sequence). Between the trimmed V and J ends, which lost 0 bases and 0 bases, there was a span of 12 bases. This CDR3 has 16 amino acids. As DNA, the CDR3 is TGTGCCAGCAGTTTATCGACAAAGGGGTACTCCTACGAGCAGTACTTC. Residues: CASSLSTKGYSYEQYF.

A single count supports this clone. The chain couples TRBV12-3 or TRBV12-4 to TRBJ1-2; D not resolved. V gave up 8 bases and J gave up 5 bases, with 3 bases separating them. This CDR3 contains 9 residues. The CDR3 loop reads CASGYGYTF. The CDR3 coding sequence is TGTGCCAGCGGTTATGGCTACACCTTC.

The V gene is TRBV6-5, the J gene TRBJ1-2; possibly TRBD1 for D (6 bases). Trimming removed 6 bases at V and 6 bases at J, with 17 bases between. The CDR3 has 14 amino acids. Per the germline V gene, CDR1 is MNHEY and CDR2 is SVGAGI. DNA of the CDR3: TGTGCCAGCAGATCCTACGACAGGTCTAATGGCTACACCTTC. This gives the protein CASRSYDRSNGYTF.

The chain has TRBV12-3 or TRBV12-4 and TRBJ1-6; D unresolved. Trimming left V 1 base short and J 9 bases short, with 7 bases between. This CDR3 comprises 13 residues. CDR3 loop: CASSLVGFSPLHF. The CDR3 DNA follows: TGTGCCAGCAGTTTAGTAGGGTTTTCACCCCTCCACTTT.

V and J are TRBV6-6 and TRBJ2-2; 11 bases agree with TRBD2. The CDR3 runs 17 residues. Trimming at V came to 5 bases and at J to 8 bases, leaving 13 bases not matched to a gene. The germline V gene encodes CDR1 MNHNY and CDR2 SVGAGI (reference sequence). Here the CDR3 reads CASSLRTWASGRGELFF. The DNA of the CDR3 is TGTGCCAGCAGTCTACGGACGTGGGCTAGCGGGAGGGGGGAGCTGTTTTTT.

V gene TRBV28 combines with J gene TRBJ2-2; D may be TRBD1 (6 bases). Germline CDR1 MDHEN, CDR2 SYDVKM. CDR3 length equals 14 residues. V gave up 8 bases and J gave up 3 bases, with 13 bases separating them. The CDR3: CASRQGFYTGELFF. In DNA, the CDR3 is TGTGCCAGCCGGCAGGGGTTCTACACCGGGGAGCTGTTTTTT.

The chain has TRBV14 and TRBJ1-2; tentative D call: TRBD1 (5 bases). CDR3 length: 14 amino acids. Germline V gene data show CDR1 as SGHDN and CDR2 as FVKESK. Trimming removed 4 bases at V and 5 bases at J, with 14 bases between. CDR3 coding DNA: TGTGCCAGCAGCCCCTCCGGGACTCTTTATGGCTACACCTTC. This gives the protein CASSPSGTLYGYTF.

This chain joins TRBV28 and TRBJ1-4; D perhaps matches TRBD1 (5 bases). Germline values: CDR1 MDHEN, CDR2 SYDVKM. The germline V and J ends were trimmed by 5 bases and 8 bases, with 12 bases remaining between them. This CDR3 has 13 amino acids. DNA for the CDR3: TGTGCCAGCAGTCGGACAACACGGGAAAAACTGTTTTTT. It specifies CASSRTTREKLFF.

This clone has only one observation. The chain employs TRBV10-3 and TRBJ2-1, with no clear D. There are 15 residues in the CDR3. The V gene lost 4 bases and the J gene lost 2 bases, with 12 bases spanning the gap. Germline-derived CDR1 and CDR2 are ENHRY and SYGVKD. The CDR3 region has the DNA TGTGCCATCAGTGGGCTTAGCTCTCCCTACAATGAGCAGTTCTTC. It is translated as CAISGLSSPYNEQFF.